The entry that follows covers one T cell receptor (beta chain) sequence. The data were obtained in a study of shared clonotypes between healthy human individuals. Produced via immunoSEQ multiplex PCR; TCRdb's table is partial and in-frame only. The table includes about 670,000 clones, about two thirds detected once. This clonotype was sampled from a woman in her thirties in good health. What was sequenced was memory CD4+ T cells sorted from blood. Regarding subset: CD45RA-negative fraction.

The CDR3 nucleotides are TGTGCCAGTAGTCCCCGGGGGCGGGAGGTTTCAAACATTCAGTACTTC. Protein: CASSPRGREVSNIQYF. This rearrangement joins TRBV19 to TRBJ2-4, with TRBD2 matching 8 bases. V shed 5 bases, J shed 6 bases, and the junction held 12 bases outside the gene matches. Germline CDR1 is LNHDA and CDR2 is SQIVND (reference sequence). CDR3 size: 16 residues.